The clone carrying this T cell receptor beta chain has only a few counts. Its antigen remains unknown. This specimen comes from a study of T-cell memory formation after mild COVID-19. Overall study context: For the most part, TCR clusters were specific to one donor.

Constant-segment-primed 5'RACE gave TCR alpha and TCR beta cDNA libraries with sample barcodes and UMIs. Each CDR3 protein is one row after TCRdb ran MiXCR on the 5' RACE reads. Seen here are 410,000 or so distinct CDR3 sequences, less than 25% observed once, and the top ten hold about 12%. The V and J ends lost 3 bases and 8 bases, in that order; junction bases with no gene match: 5. Germline V gene data show CDR1 as SGHRS and CDR2 as YFSETQ. There are 14 residues in the CDR3. Findings and caveats of the study: Memory sampled before infection contained some responding clones, suggesting cross-reactive memory joined. Clones contracting over day 15 to 85 were CD4/CD8 balanced, with later expanders leaning CD4+.

The material sequenced was PBMCs or a T cell subset sorted from them (not recorded which). This TCR was sampled from an adult woman who had mild COVID-19 (a few samples of this study predate the infection). Cell type and time point are not known. The chain couples TRBV5-1 to TRBJ2-1; 10 nucleotides match TRBD1. CDR3 sequence reads: CASSSGQGLDEQFF. In DNA, the CDR3 is TGCGCCAGCAGCTCGGGACAGGGGTTGGATGAGCAGTTCTTC.